The 14 T cell receptor beta chains below were found in one sample sequenced in a study of identifying expanded T cells in peripheral blood. Measured with immunoSEQ multiplex PCR; TCRdb has only the in-frame clones, and not every one. Among approximately 97,000 clones listed, about 91% were seen once. Sequences were obtained from blood. The receptors were gathered from a person aged 18 to 70 in good health.

The chain carries TRBV7-8 and TRBJ2-1; 9 nucleotides line up with TRBD2. Germline values: CDR1 SGHVS, CDR2 FQNEAQ. The CDR3 is made up of 16 amino acids. Unmatched junction bases numbered 13, after V lost 7 bases and J lost 6 bases. CDR3 protein: CASTQYIAGVPNEQFF. CDR3 coding DNA: TGTGCCAGCACCCAGTACATAGCGGGAGTGCCCAATGAGCAGTTCTTC.

The chain employs TRBV27 and TRBJ2-7, with D unresolved. The germline V gene has CDR1 MNHEY and CDR2 SMNVEV (reference sequence). This CDR3 comprises 12 residues. The V gene lost 6 bases and the J gene lost 5 bases, with 11 bases spanning the gap. In DNA, the CDR3 is TGTGCCAGCAGAGAAAATACGGACGAGCAGTACTTC. It codes for CASRENTDEQYF.

V usage is TRBV4-3 and J usage is TRBJ1-2; 7 nucleotides match TRBD1. CDR1 and CDR2 from the germline V gene are LGHNA and YSLEER. Losses at the gene ends were 0 bases for V and 4 bases for J; bases not matched to a gene: 5. The CDR3 extends over 15 amino acids. CDR3 DNA sequence: TGCGCCAGCAGCCAAGACCGACAGGGATCCTATGGCTACACCTTC. Residues: CASSQDRQGSYGYTF.

This clone occurred a few times. V gene TRBV6-5 combines with J gene TRBJ1-5, with 9 bases fitting TRBD1. V shed 4 bases, J shed 1 base, and the junction held 5 bases outside the gene matches. Germline V gives CDR1 MNHEY, CDR2 SVGAGI. The CDR3 contains 16 residues. The CDR3 DNA reads as TGTGCCAGCAGTTCCCCCGGGACAGGGAGCAATCAGCCCCAGCATTTT. It is translated as CASSSPGTGSNQPQHF.

The V and J genes are TRBV7-8 and TRBJ2-5; 7 bases align to TRBD1. V shed 3 bases, J shed 2 bases, and the junction held 3 bases outside the gene matches. The CDR3 runs to 14 residues. The V gene's germline CDR1 is SGHVS and CDR2 FQNEAQ. CDR3 region: CASSLFRGQETQYF. CDR3 coding DNA: TGTGCCAGCAGCTTGTTCAGGGGGCAAGAGACCCAGTACTTC. Full variable domain (rest looked up from reference TRBV7-8 and TRBJ2-5): GAGVSQSPRYKVAKRGQDVALRCDPISGHVSLFWYQQALGQGPEFLTYFQNEAQLDKSGLPSDRFFAERPEGSVSTLKIQRTQQEDSAVYLCASSLFRGQETQYFGPGTRLLVL.

The chain's CDR3 is CASSLALAGSEQYF. CDR3 DNA sequence: TGTGCCAGCAGCTTGGCTCTAGCGGGGAGCGAGCAGTACTTC. This sequence joins TRBV5-8 and TRBJ2-7; 9 nucleotides agree with TRBD2. This CDR3 is built from 14 residues. Germline CDR1 and CDR2: SGHTS and YDEGEE. V dropped 0 bases and J dropped 6; count of bases not matched to a gene: 4.

The J gene is TRBJ2-7, the V gene TRBV6-5; the D gene is possibly TRBD1 (6 bases). Germline CDR1 is MNHEY and CDR2 is SVGAGI. The V and J ends lost 6 bases and 7 bases respectively, with 13 bases between them. The CDR3 totals 12 residues. This CDR3 reads CASRDSQGEQYF. CDR3 bases: TGTGCCAGCAGGGACAGTCAAGGGGAGCAGTACTTC.

The rearrangement links TRBV28 to TRBJ1-1; D is unresolved. Germline-derived CDR1 and CDR2 are MDHEN and SYDVKM. This CDR3 has 12 amino acids. Between the trimmed V and J ends, which lost 7 bases and 6 bases, there was a span of 12 bases. This CDR3 reads CASKQEGSEAFF. CDR3 nucleotides: TGTGCCAGCAAACAAGAAGGGTCTGAAGCTTTCTTT.

The chain is built from TRBV27 and TRBJ2-2, with D maybe TRBD1 (5 bases). Germline V gene lookup returns CDR1 MNHEY and CDR2 SMNVEV (reference sequence). This CDR3 comprises 15 residues. Deletions cut 3 bases from V and 1 base from J, with 9 bases between. CDR3 region: CASSFRARNTGELFF. In nucleotides, the CDR3 is TGTGCCAGCAGTTTCAGGGCTAGGAACACCGGGGAGCTGTTTTTT.

The chain couples TRBV5-1 to TRBJ2-1, with 9 bases identical to TRBD2. This CDR3 contains 16 residues. The germline gives CDR1 SGHRS, CDR2 YFSETQ. Trimming removed 4 bases from V and 6 bases from J; junction bases left unmatched: 11. The CDR3 region is CASSRLGAGGSNEQFF. CDR3 DNA sequence: TGCGCCAGCAGCCGATTGGGAGCGGGGGGCAGCAATGAGCAGTTCTTC.

This clone was found once. The V call is TRBV5-4, the J call TRBJ2-7; D may be TRBD2 (5 bases). From germline, CDR1 is SGHNT and CDR2 YYREEE (reference sequence). CDR3 size: 14 residues. V gave up 1 base and J gave up 2 bases, with 10 bases separating them. The CDR3 nucleotides read TGTGCCAGCAGCTTGAAGGACGGGACCTACGAGCAGTACTTC. It codes for CASSLKDGTYEQYF.

A single count supports this clone. The V and J genes are TRBV2 and TRBJ1-5, with 10 bases that match TRBD1. The CDR3 covers 18 residues. Looked up from germline, CDR1 is SNHLY and CDR2 is FYNNEI. J lost 1 base, V lost 8 bases, and 14 bases had no gene match. This chain's CDR3 is CASGRDRGFGLSNQPQHF. The CDR3 DNA reads as TGTGCCAGCGGCCGGGACAGGGGATTTGGCTTAAGCAATCAGCCCCAGCATTTT.

The genes are TRBV6-6 and TRBJ1-2; D perhaps matches TRBD1 (5 bases). Germline assignment: CDR1 MNHNY and CDR2 SVGAGI (reference sequence). Deletions cut 4 bases from V and 1 base from J, with 10 bases between. The CDR3 length is 14 residues. Here the CDR3 DNA reads TGTGCCAGCAGTTCGGACATTTTTAACTATGGCTACACCTTC. Protein sequence: CASSSDIFNYGYTF.

This sequence joins TRBV27 and TRBJ1-6; tentatively, D is TRBD1 (6 bases). Germline values: CDR1 MNHEY, CDR2 SMNVEV (reference sequence). V lost 3 bases and J lost 8, with 11 bases in between. CDR3 length: 14 residues. The CDR3 DNA follows: TGTGCCAGCAGTTTCAGGGGCGTTGATTCACCCCTCCACTTT. This translates into CASSFRGVDSPLHF.